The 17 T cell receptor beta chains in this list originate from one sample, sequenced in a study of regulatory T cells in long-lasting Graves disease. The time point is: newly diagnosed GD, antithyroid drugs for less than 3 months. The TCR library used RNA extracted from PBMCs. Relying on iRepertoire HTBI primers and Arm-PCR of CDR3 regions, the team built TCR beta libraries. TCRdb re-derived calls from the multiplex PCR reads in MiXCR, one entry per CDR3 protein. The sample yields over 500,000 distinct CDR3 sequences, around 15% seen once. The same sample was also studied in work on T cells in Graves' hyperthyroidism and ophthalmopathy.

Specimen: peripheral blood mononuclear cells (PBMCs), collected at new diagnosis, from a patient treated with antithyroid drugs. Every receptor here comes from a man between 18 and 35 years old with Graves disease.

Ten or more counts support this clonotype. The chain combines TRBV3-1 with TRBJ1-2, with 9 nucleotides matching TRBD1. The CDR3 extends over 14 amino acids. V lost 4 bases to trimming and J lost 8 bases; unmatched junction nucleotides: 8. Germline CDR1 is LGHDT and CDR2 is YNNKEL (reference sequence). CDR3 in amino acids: CASSLRDRVNGYTF. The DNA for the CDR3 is TGTGCCAGCAGCCTCAGGGACAGGGTCAACGGCTACACCTTC.

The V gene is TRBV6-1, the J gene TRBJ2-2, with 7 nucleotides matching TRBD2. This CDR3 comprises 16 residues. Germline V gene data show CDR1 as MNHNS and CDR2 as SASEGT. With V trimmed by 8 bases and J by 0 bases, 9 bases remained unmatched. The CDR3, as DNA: TGTGCCAGCCGCTGGTCACTAGCGACGAACACCGGGGAGCTGTTTTTT. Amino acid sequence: CASRWSLATNTGELFF.

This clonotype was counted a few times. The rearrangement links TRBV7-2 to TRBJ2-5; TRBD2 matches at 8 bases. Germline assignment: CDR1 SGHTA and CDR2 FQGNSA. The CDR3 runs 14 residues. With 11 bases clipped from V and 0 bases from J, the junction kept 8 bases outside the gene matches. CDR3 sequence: CASTRTSYQETQYF. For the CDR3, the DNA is TGTGCCTCCACCCGGACTAGCTACCAAGAGACCCAGTACTTC.

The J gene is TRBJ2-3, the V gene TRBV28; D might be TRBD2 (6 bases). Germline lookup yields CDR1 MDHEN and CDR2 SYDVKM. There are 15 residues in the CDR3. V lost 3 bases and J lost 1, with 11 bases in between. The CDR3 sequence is CASSLGLARTDTQYF. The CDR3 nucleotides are TGTGCCAGCAGTTTGGGTCTAGCGCGCACAGATACGCAGTATTTT.

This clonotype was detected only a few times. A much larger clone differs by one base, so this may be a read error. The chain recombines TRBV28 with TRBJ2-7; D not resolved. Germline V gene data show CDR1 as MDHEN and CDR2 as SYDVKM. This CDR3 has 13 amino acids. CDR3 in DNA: TGTGCCAGCAACGGCCCCGAGAGCTACGAGCAGCACTTC. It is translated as CASNGPESYEQHF. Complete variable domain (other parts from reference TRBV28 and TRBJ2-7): DVKVTQSSRYLVKRTGEKVFLECVQDMDHENMFWYRQDPGLGLRLIYFSYDVKMKEKGDIPEGYSVSREKKERFSLILESASTNQTSMYLCASNGPESYEQHFGPGTRLTVT.

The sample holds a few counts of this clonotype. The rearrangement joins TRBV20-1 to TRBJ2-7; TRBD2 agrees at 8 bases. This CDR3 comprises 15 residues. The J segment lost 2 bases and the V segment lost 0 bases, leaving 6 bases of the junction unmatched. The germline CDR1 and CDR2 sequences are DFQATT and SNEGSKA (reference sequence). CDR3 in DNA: TGCAGTGCTAGAGATCCCGCGGGAGGAACCTACGAGCAGTACTTC. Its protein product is CSARDPAGGTYEQYF.

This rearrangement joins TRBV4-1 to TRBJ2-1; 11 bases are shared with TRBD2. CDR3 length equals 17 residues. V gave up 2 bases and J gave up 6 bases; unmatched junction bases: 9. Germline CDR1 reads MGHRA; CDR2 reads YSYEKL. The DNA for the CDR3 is TGCGCCAGCAGCCAACCAACTAGCGGGAGTATAGGCAATGAGCAGTTCTTC. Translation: CASSQPTSGSIGNEQFF.

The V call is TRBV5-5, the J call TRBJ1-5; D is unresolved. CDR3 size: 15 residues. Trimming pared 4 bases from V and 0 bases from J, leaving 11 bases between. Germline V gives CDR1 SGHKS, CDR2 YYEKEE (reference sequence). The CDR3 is CASSPAGPSNQPQHF. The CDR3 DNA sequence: TGTGCCAGCAGCCCAGCTGGGCCTAGCAATCAGCCCCAGCATTTT.

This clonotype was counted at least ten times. The CDR3 DNA sequence: TGTGCCAGCAGAGGGACTAGCGGGCTCCCCTCCTACAATGAGCAGTTCTTC. Encoded protein: CASRGTSGLPSYNEQFF. V and J are TRBV6-1 and TRBJ2-1; TRBD2 aligns across 12 bases. Germline loops: CDR1 MNHNS, CDR2 SASEGT. The CDR3 is made up of 17 amino acids. V trimming: 6 bases; J trimming: 0 bases; junction bases outside the gene matches: 6.

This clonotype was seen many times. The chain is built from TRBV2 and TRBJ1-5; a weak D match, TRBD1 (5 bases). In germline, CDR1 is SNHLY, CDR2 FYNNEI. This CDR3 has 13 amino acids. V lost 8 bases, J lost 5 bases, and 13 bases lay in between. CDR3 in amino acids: CASGARTYQPQHF. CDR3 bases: TGTGCCAGCGGGGCCCGAACATATCAGCCCCAGCATTTT.

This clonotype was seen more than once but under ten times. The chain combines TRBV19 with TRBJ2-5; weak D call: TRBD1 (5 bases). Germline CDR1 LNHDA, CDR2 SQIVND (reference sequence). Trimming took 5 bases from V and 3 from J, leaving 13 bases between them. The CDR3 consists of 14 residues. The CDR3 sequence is CASSWGSSEETQYF. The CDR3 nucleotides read TGTGCCAGTAGTTGGGGCAGCTCTGAAGAGACCCAGTACTTC.

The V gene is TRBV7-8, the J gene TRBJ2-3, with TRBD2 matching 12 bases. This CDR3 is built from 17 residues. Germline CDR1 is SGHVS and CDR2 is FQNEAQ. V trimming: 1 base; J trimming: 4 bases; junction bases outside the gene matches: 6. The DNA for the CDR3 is TGTGCCAGCAGCTTAGTATTCGCTAGCGGGAGGGCAGATACGCAGTATTTT. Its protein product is CASSLVFASGRADTQYF.

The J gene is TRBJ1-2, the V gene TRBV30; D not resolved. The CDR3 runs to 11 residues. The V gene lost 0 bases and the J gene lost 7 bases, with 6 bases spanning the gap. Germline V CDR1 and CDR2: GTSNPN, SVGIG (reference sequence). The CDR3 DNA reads TGTGCCTGGAGTGTTGGCGCTGGCTACACCTTC. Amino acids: CAWSVGAGYTF.

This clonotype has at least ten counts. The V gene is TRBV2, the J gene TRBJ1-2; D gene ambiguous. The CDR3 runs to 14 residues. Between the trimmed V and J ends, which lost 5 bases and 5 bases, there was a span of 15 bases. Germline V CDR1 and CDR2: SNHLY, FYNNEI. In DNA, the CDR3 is TGTGCCAGCAGTATAGACCGGGGAGAGTATGGCTACACCTTC. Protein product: CASSIDRGEYGYTF.

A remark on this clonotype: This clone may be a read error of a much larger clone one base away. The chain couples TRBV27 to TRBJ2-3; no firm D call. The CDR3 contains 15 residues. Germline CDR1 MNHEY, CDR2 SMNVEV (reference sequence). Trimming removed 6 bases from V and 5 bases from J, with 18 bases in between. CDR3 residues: CASSQTGSWGDTQYF. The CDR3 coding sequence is TGTGCCAGCAGCCAAACCGGGTCCTGGGGAGATACGCAGTATTTT.

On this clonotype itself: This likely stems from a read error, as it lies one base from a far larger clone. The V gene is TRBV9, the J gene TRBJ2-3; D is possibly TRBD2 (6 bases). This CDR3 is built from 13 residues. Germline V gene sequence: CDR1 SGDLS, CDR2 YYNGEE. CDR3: CASSVVTGDGASF. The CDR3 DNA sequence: TGTGCCAGCAGCGTAGTTACGGGGGACGGTGCTTCCTTT.

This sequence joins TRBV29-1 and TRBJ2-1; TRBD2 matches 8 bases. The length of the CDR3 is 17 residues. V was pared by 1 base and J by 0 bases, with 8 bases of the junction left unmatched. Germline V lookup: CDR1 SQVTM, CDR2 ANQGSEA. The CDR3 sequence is CSVEGELADTSYNEQFF. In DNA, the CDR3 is TGCAGCGTTGAAGGGGAACTAGCGGATACCTCCTACAATGAGCAGTTCTTC.